This passage covers 13 T cell receptor beta chains from one sample sequenced in a study of blood T cell repertoires in COVID-19. Sequenced by immunoSEQ multiplex PCR; TCRdb stores in-frame clones only, minus some. Here the sample spans some 380,000 clones, approximately 86% being singletons. Sequenced material: PBMCs or T cells enriched from blood (not recorded which). Receptor source: a woman in her thirties or forties with acute COVID-19.

The gene calls are TRBV11-2 and TRBJ2-2, with 7 bases that match TRBD1. Trimming took 1 base from V and 0 from J; bases not matched to a gene: 2. The CDR3 contains 16 residues. In germline, CDR1 is SGHAT, CDR2 FQNNGV. CDR3 nucleotides: TGTGCCAGCAGCTTAGGGGACAGACCGAACACCGGGGAGCTGTTTTTT. Its translation: CASSLGDRPNTGELFF. Combining the CDR3 with reference TRBV11-2 and TRBJ2-2 gives the whole variable domain EAGVAQSPRYKIIEKRQSVAFWCNPISGHATLYWYQQILGQGPKLLIQFQNNGVVDDSQLPKDRFSAERLKGVDSTLKIQPAKLEDSAVYLCASSLGDRPNTGELFFGEGSRLTVL.

The J gene is TRBJ2-5, the V gene TRBV5-1; a weak D match, TRBD2 (6 bases). Germline assignment: CDR1 SGHRS and CDR2 YFSETQ. Trimming took 0 bases from V and 4 from J, leaving 13 bases between them. The length of the CDR3 is 15 residues. The CDR3 DNA reads as TGCGCCAGCAGCTTGGGACGGGGGATAATAGAGACCCAGTACTTC. Protein sequence: CASSLGRGIIETQYF.

This sequence joins TRBV2 and TRBJ2-2, with D tentatively TRBD2 (5 bases). This CDR3 region has 16 residues. V was cut by 4 bases and J by 2 bases, with 14 bases left in between. Looked up from germline, CDR1 is SNHLY and CDR2 is FYNNEI. The CDR3 DNA sequence: TGTGCCAGCAGTGGGGCGCGGACTGAAAACACCGGGGAGCTGTTTTTT. Protein product: CASSGARTENTGELFF.

The chain combines TRBV24-1 with TRBJ1-2; tentatively, D is TRBD1 (6 bases). This CDR3 comprises 13 residues. CDR1 is KGHDR, CDR2 SFDVKD, per germline. V lost 1 base and J lost 8, with 10 bases in between. DNA for the CDR3: TGTGCCACCAGTGATTTAGGGGGTTGGGGCTACACCTTC. It codes for CATSDLGGWGYTF.

The rearrangement joins TRBV27 to TRBJ2-5; perhaps TRBD2 as D (6 bases). This CDR3 is 14 amino acids long. Germline CDR1 is MNHEY and CDR2 is SMNVEV (reference sequence). Trimming stripped 2 bases from V and 3 bases from J, with 10 bases between. Written as DNA, the CDR3 is TGTGCCAGCAGTTTAAACGGCGGGGAAGAGACCCAGTACTTC. Translating gives CASSLNGGEETQYF.

The genes are TRBV5-1 and TRBJ1-1, with 8 bases aligning to TRBD1. The CDR3 has 16 amino acids. V lost 4 bases to trimming and J lost 6 bases; unmatched junction nucleotides: 14. Per the germline V gene, CDR1 is SGHRS and CDR2 is YFSETQ. In DNA, the CDR3 is TGCGCCAGCAGCCTGGGAGAGACAGGGGACATCCCTGAAGCTTTCTTT. This gives the protein CASSLGETGDIPEAFF.

The chain is built from TRBV3-1 (or the pseudogene TRBV3-2) and TRBJ2-1; TRBD2 aligns across 11 bases. The CDR3 is 15 residues long. Germline values: CDR1 LGHDT, CDR2 YNNKEL (reference sequence). The V segment lost 8 bases and the J segment 2 bases; nucleotides outside the gene matches: 5. CDR3 sequence reads: CASRDSGGAYNEQFF. DNA of the CDR3: TGTGCCAGCCGCGATAGCGGGGGGGCCTACAATGAGCAGTTCTTC.

The chain is built from TRBV4-1 and TRBJ1-2; 8 bases map to TRBD1. Losses at the gene ends were 0 bases for V and 8 bases for J; bases not matched to a gene: 11. Germline V CDR1 and CDR2: MGHRA, YSYEKL. The length of the CDR3 is 16 residues. The DNA for the CDR3 is TGCGCCAGCAGCCAAGACAGGGGCAGGGGGCGCGGGGGCTACACCTTC. It translates to CASSQDRGRGRGGYTF.

This clone was observed a single time. The sample holds other DNA sequences that translate to the same CDR3. The CDR3 region is CASSQKLAGGPDTQYF. In nucleotides, the CDR3 is TGTGCCAGCAGCCAGAAGCTAGCGGGGGGGCCAGATACGCAGTATTTT. This chain uses TRBV3-1 (or the pseudogene TRBV3-2) with TRBJ2-3; 12 bases map to TRBD2. V lost 3 bases to trimming and J lost 4 bases; unmatched junction nucleotides: 5. Per germline, CDR1 LGHDT and CDR2 YNNKEL (reference sequence). The CDR3 loop spans 16 amino acids.

V and J are TRBV2 and TRBJ1-1; no firm D call. V lost 1 base, J lost 5 bases, and 11 bases lay in between. Germline CDR1 reads SNHLY; CDR2 reads FYNNEI. The CDR3 has 14 amino acids. CDR3 nucleotides: TGTGCCAGCAGTGAAGTTCGAGGTGGAACTGAAGCTTTCTTT. As protein: CASSEVRGGTEAFF.

This chain links TRBV29-1 with TRBJ1-1; TRBD1 might be the D (5 bases). The CDR3 is 13 residues long. Trimming shortened V by 4 bases and J by 1 base, and 10 bases separated the two germline ends. The V gene's germline CDR1 is SQVTM and CDR2 ANQGSEA. For the CDR3, the DNA is TGCAGCGTTGTTAGGGGAAGGAACACTGAAGCTTTCTTT. Protein sequence: CSVVRGRNTEAFF.

The rearrangement links TRBV6-5 to TRBJ1-2; the D gene is possibly TRBD1 (5 bases). Germline V gene sequence: CDR1 MNHEY, CDR2 SVGAGI. V was trimmed by 0 bases and J by 2 bases, leaving 10 bases between them. The CDR3 length is 15 residues. The CDR3 loop reads CASSYSHRGNYGYTF. As DNA, the CDR3 is TGTGCCAGCAGTTACTCTCATAGGGGCAACTATGGCTACACCTTC.

The CDR3 DNA reads TGTGCCAGCAGCGTATTCCCGGGACAGGGGGTCACCGGGGAGCTGTTTTTT. Translation gives CASSVFPGQGVTGELFF. The V gene is TRBV9, the J gene TRBJ2-2; TRBD1 aligns across 11 bases. CDR1 SGDLS and CDR2 YYNGEE come from the germline V gene. V lost 1 base to trimming and J lost 4 bases; unmatched junction nucleotides: 6. The CDR3 extends over 17 amino acids.